These 28 T cell receptor beta chains originate from one sample sequenced in a study of shared clonotypes between healthy human individuals. The method was immunoSEQ multiplex PCR; TCRdb's version includes in-frame clones alone and lacks a portion of them. The sample yields more than 2 million clones, almost 96% seen once. The sequencing input was naive CD4+ T cells sorted from blood. Subset denoted: CD45RA+ positively selected. The receptor source for this set is a man between 18 and 29 years old in good health.

This clone was seen a single time. The chain combines TRBV7-8 with TRBJ1-1, with TRBD1 as a possible D gene (6 bases). CDR3 length: 14 amino acids. Germline V gives CDR1 SGHVS, CDR2 FQNEAQ. Trimming cost V 2 bases and J 4 bases, with 11 bases left between them. CDR3 in amino acids: CASSLSQGFTEAFF. The CDR3 DNA is TGTGCCAGCAGCTTAAGTCAGGGGTTCACTGAAGCTTTCTTT.

The rearrangement joins TRBV2 to TRBJ1-4; TRBD1 aligns across 7 bases. CDR3 length: 15 residues. In germline, CDR1 is SNHLY, CDR2 FYNNEI. The ends lost 6 bases at V and 9 bases at J; junction bases unmatched: 13. CDR3 residues: CASSLGTATSKKLFF. DNA of the CDR3: TGTGCCAGCAGCCTAGGGACAGCCACCTCCAAAAAACTGTTTTTT.

The chain carries TRBV20-1 and TRBJ1-2, with D hard to call. V was pared by 5 bases and J by 6 bases, with 10 bases between. The V gene's germline CDR1 is DFQATT and CDR2 SNEGSKA (reference sequence). The length of the CDR3 is 11 residues. The CDR3 reads CSAQSKNGYTF. The CDR3 region has the DNA TGCAGTGCTCAAAGCAAGAATGGCTACACCTTC.

As concerns this clone: At the DNA level, this CDR3 is encoded by other sequences in the same sample as well. The chain combines TRBV7-2 with TRBJ1-1; TRBD1 agrees at 7 bases. Germline assignment: CDR1 SGHTA and CDR2 FQGNSA. The CDR3 length is 14 residues. J was trimmed by 2 bases and V by 5 bases; bases with no gene match: 5. The chain's CDR3 is CASSAGTVNTEAFF. The DNA of the CDR3 is TGTGCCAGCAGCGCAGGGACAGTAAACACTGAAGCTTTCTTT.

This chain joins TRBV5-1 and TRBJ1-1; D not resolved. V was pared by 0 bases and J by 5 bases, with 11 bases between. This CDR3 has 14 residues. From germline, CDR1 is SGHRS and CDR2 YFSETQ. CDR3 nucleotide sequence: TGCGCCAGCAGCTTGGACTTCTCGGGGACTGAAGCTTTCTTT. Amino acids: CASSLDFSGTEAFF.

The rearrangement uses TRBV4-1 and TRBJ2-5; 12 bases are shared with TRBD2. The CDR3 runs to 16 residues. After removal of 5 bases from V and 5 bases from J, the junction contained 9 bases not matched to a gene. The germline CDR1 and CDR2 sequences are MGHRA and YSYEKL. This CDR3 is CASSVRLAGAVETQYF. CDR3 nucleotides: TGCGCCAGCAGCGTCCGACTAGCGGGGGCCGTTGAGACCCAGTACTTC.

The chain recombines TRBV6-6 with TRBJ1-2; a possible D gene is TRBD1 (6 bases). Trimming pared 0 bases from V and 6 bases from J, leaving 11 bases between. From germline, CDR1 is MNHNY and CDR2 SVGAGI (reference sequence). The CDR3 has 14 residues. CDR3 DNA: TGTGCCAGCAGTTACTCGGGGGGGGGCCATGGCTACACCTTC. This sequence encodes CASSYSGGGHGYTF.

The chain links TRBV9 to TRBJ1-1; perhaps TRBD1 as D (5 bases). CDR3 length: 15 residues. Trimming removed 4 bases at V and 2 bases at J, with 15 bases between. CDR1 is SGDLS and CDR2 is YYNGEE in the germline V gene. The CDR3: CASSPWGGVNTEAFF. CDR3 nucleotides: TGTGCCAGCAGCCCCTGGGGAGGGGTTAACACTGAAGCTTTCTTT.

The CDR3 is CASSQGSARASGELFF. Written as DNA, the CDR3 is TGTGCCAGCAGCCAAGGCTCAGCCCGAGCGTCCGGGGAGCTGTTTTTT. The chain employs TRBV4-2 and TRBJ2-2; D uncertain. This CDR3 has 16 residues. The V gene lost 1 base and the J gene lost 6 bases, with 15 bases spanning the gap. Germline lookup yields CDR1 LGHNA and CDR2 YNFKEQ.

Remarks on this clone: The sample contains more than one DNA sequence encoding this CDR3. This rearrangement joins TRBV5-6 to TRBJ2-3; 11 bases are a match to TRBD2. V shed 7 bases and J 4 bases; nucleotides not matched to a gene: 8. The CDR3 runs 15 residues. Looked up from germline, CDR1 is SGHDT and CDR2 is YYEEEE. CDR3 sequence: CASSPLAGGSDTQYF. CDR3 DNA sequence: TGTGCCAGCTCACCCCTAGCGGGAGGATCAGATACGCAGTATTTT.

The chain employs TRBV9 and TRBJ2-1; 11 bases match TRBD2. With 3 bases clipped from V and 9 bases from J, the junction kept 5 bases outside the gene matches. There are 14 residues in the CDR3. Germline lookup yields CDR1 SGDLS and CDR2 YYNGEE. CDR3 residues: CASSGSSGGAEQFF. DNA for the CDR3: TGTGCCAGCAGCGGAAGTAGCGGGGGGGCTGAGCAGTTCTTC.

The V call is TRBV5-6, the J call TRBJ2-2; D is uncertain. This CDR3 is built from 15 residues. Germline-derived CDR1 and CDR2 are SGHDT and YYEEEE. V was clipped by 2 bases and J by 4 bases, with 12 bases between them. The CDR3 reads CASSLVLRGTGELFF. CDR3 coding DNA: TGTGCCAGCAGCTTAGTTCTCAGAGGCACCGGGGAGCTGTTTTTT.

The V and J genes are TRBV5-1 and TRBJ2-2; D remains ambiguous. CDR1 is SGHRS and CDR2 is YFSETQ in the germline V gene. The V end lost 0 bases, the J end lost 1 base, and 10 bases lay between the germline ends. The CDR3 is made up of 16 amino acids. CDR3 coding DNA: TGCGCCAGCAGCTTGGAAGTGACAAGGAACACCGGGGAGCTGTTTTTT. It encodes CASSLEVTRNTGELFF. Using reference TRBV5-1 and TRBJ2-2 for the parts outside the CDR3, the full variable domain is KAGVTQTPRYLIKTRGQQVTLSCSPISGHRSVSWYQQTPGQGLQFLFEYFSETQRNKGNFPGRFSGRQFSNSRSEMNVSTLELGDSALYLCASSLEVTRNTGELFFGEGSRLTVL.

The chain employs TRBV7-8 and TRBJ1-3, with a tentative D call TRBD1 (5 bases). Trimming left V 3 bases short and J 4 bases short, with 13 bases between. CDR3 size: 15 residues. CDR1 and CDR2 (germline): SGHVS, FQNEAQ. In nucleotides, the CDR3 is TGTGCCAGCAGCTTTTGGGAGACAGCCGGAAACACCATATATTTT. Translating it yields CASSFWETAGNTIYF.

The genes are TRBV28 and TRBJ2-1; 12 bases align to TRBD2. This CDR3 is built from 14 residues. Germline V gene sequence: CDR1 MDHEN, CDR2 SYDVKM. V gave up 5 bases and J gave up 5 bases; unmatched junction bases: 1. The CDR3 DNA reads as TGTGCCAGCAGTCTAGCGGGGGGGCACAATGAGCAGTTCTTC. As protein: CASSLAGGHNEQFF.

This chain connects TRBV21-1 to TRBJ2-7; the table calls TRBD1, which could not be checked here. TRBV21-1 is annotated as a pseudogene. CDR3 length equals 15 residues. The CDR3: CASSKMGWGNYEQYF. CDR3 coding DNA: TGTGCCAGCAGCAAAATGGGGTGGGGCAACTACGAGCAGTACTTC.

Turning to this clone: Additional DNA sequences in this sample encode the identical CDR3. This chain uses TRBV6-6 with TRBJ2-3; D is unclear. The CDR3 has 14 residues. The V gene lost 0 bases and the J gene lost 0 bases, with 4 bases spanning the gap. Germline V gene data show CDR1 as MNHNY and CDR2 as SVGAGI (reference sequence). CDR3 sequence: CASSYSPSTDTQYF. The CDR3 DNA reads TGTGCCAGCAGTTACTCGCCAAGCACAGATACGCAGTATTTT.

On this clone: Different DNA sequences within this sample yield the same CDR3. The rearrangement joins TRBV5-1 to TRBJ2-3, with 7 nucleotides matching TRBD2. The J segment lost 1 base and the V segment lost 3 bases, leaving 2 bases of the junction unmatched. Germline V lookup: CDR1 SGHRS, CDR2 YFSETQ. The CDR3 covers 14 residues. CDR3 sequence: CASSSGLGTDTQYF. CDR3 nucleotide sequence: TGCGCCAGCAGCTCCGGACTAGGCACAGATACGCAGTATTTT.

This chain links TRBV28 with TRBJ2-5, with D perhaps TRBD1 (6 bases). Trimming removed 6 bases from V and 1 base from J, with 15 bases in between. CDR1 MDHEN and CDR2 SYDVKM come from the germline V gene. This CDR3 has 15 amino acids. This CDR3 is CASSHQGSAQETQYF. As DNA, the CDR3 is TGTGCCAGCAGCCACCAGGGGAGCGCCCAAGAGACCCAGTACTTC.

Worth noting for this clone: Other DNA sequences in this specimen translate into the identical CDR3. The chain is built from TRBV11-3 and TRBJ2-5; D unclear. V lost 2 bases and J lost 5, with 9 bases in between. CDR3 length equals 13 residues. In germline, CDR1 is SGHNT, CDR2 YENEEA. The CDR3 DNA sequence: TGTGCCAGCAGCTTAAGGAGTGGGGAGACCCAGTACTTC. Translated, it gives CASSLRSGETQYF.

The chain employs TRBV11-2 and TRBJ1-2; no reliable D call. Trimming took off 3 bases at V and 2 bases at J, with 4 bases between the two ends. Germline V CDR1 and CDR2: SGHAT, FQNNGV. The CDR3 covers 12 residues. The CDR3 here is CASSFPNYGYTF. CDR3 DNA sequence: TGTGCCAGCAGCTTCCCGAACTATGGCTACACCTTC. Complete variable domain (other parts from reference TRBV11-2 and TRBJ1-2): EAGVAQSPRYKIIEKRQSVAFWCNPISGHATLYWYQQILGQGPKLLIQFQNNGVVDDSQLPKDRFSAERLKGVDSTLKIQPAKLEDSAVYLCASSFPNYGYTFGSGTRLTVV.

The CDR3 protein is CASRRTAETQYF. CDR3 in DNA: TGTGCCAGCAGGCGAACCGCGGAGACCCAGTACTTC. The V and J genes are TRBV6-5 and TRBJ2-5; unclear D gene. The V and J ends lost 6 bases and 5 bases respectively, with 10 bases between them. This CDR3 comprises 12 residues. The germline V gene has CDR1 MNHEY and CDR2 SVGAGI.

This chain uses TRBV7-2 with TRBJ1-6, with D perhaps matching TRBD1 (6 bases). The CDR3 runs to 16 residues. From germline, CDR1 is SGHTA and CDR2 FQGNSA. V dropped 5 bases and J dropped 0 bases, with 11 bases sitting between them. The CDR3 nucleotides are TGTGCCAGCAGCAGGGGGGGAAACTCCTATAATTCACCCCTCCACTTT. The encoded protein is CASSRGGNSYNSPLHF.

The chain uses TRBV7-3 and TRBJ2-5, with TRBD1 identical over 10 bases. Germline values: CDR1 SGHTA, CDR2 FQGTGA. There are 14 residues in the CDR3. Trimming cost V 4 bases and J 5 bases; bases outside gene matches: 4. CDR3 loop: CASSSTGGGETQYF. Written as DNA, the CDR3 is TGTGCCAGCAGCTCGACAGGGGGCGGTGAGACCCAGTACTTC.

V is TRBV12-5 and J is TRBJ2-7; the D is unclear. CDR3 length: 11 amino acids. V dropped 3 bases and J dropped 5 bases, with 5 bases sitting between them. Germline values: CDR1 LGHNT, CDR2 FRNRAP. This CDR3 is CASGFLDEQYF. The CDR3 nucleotides are TGTGCTAGTGGTTTTCTAGACGAGCAGTACTTC. The entire variable domain, with the rest obtained from reference TRBV12-5 and TRBJ2-7, is as follows: DARVTQTPRHKVTEMGQEVTMRCQPILGHNTVFWYRQTMMQGLELLAYFRNRAPLDDSGMPKDRFSAEMPDATLATLKIQPSEPRDSAVYFCASGFLDEQYFGPGTRLTVT.

Concerning this clone itself: The sample has other DNA sequences that encode this CDR3 too. V usage is TRBV29-1 and J usage is TRBJ2-3; possibly TRBD2 for D (6 bases). Germline loops: CDR1 SQVTM, CDR2 ANQGSEA. Trimming took 3 bases from V and 2 from J, leaving 12 bases between them. The CDR3 is 14 residues long. CDR3 region: CSVEGRLSTDTQYF. The CDR3 DNA reads TGCAGCGTTGAGGGGAGGTTATCCACAGATACGCAGTATTTT.

This clone was found once. The chain employs TRBV6-5 and TRBJ1-1; D possibly corresponds to TRBD1 (6 bases). Between the trimmed V and J ends, which lost 8 bases and 1 base, there was a span of 17 bases. This CDR3 has 15 residues. Germline CDR1 and CDR2: MNHEY and SVGAGI. Here the CDR3 DNA reads TGTGCCAGCGCCAAGGGGGATGTTAGGAACACTGAAGCTTTCTTT. It yields the protein CASAKGDVRNTEAFF.

This chain links TRBV20-1 with TRBJ2-7; no clear D gene. The CDR3 runs 11 residues. Germline V CDR1 and CDR2: DFQATT, SNEGSKA (reference sequence). The V end lost 8 bases, the J end lost 1 base, and 9 bases lay between the germline ends. For the CDR3, the DNA is TGCAGTCCTCTGAGGTCCTACGAGCAGTACTTC. Translation: CSPLRSYEQYF.